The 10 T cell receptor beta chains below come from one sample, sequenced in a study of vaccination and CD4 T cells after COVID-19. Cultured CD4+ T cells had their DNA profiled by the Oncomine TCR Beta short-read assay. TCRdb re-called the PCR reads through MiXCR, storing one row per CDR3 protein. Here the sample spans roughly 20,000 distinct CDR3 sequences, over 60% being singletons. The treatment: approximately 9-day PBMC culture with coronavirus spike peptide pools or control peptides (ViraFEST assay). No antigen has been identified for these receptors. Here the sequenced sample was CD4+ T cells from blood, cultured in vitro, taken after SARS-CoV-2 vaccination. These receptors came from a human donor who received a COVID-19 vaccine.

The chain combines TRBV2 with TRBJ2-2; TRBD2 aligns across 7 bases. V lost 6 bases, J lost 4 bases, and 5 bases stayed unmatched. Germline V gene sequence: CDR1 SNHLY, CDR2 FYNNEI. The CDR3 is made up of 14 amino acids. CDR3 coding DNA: TGTGCCAGCAGGCGGGGGAAGGGCACCGGGGAGCTGTTTTTT. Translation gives CASRRGKGTGELFF.

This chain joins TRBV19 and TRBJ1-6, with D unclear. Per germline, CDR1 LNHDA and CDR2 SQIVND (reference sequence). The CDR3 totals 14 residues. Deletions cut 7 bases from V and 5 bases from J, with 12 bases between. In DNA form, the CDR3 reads TGTGCCAGTAAAAGGGTTTTGGATAATTCACCCCTCCACTTT. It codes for CASKRVLDNSPLHF.

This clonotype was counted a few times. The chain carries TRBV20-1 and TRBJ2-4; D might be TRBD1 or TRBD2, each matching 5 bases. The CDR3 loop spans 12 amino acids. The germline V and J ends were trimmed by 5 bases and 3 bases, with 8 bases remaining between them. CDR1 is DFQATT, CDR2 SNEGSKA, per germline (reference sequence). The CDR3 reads CSAERGKNIQYF. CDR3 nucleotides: TGCAGTGCTGAGAGGGGCAAAAACATTCAGTACTTC.

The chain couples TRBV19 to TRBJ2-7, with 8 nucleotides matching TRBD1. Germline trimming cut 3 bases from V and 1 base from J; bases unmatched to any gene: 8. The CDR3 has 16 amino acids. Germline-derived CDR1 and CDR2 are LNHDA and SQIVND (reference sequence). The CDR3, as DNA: TGTGCCAGTAGTATGGGGAGAACAGGGGGATCCTACGAGCAGTACTTC. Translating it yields CASSMGRTGGSYEQYF. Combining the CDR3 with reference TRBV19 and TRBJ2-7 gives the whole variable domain DGGITQSPKYLFRKEGQNVTLSCEQNLNHDAMYWYRQDPGQGLRLIYYSQIVNDFQKGDIAEGYSVSREKKESFPLTVTSAQKNPTAFYLCASSMGRTGGSYEQYFGPGTRLTVT.

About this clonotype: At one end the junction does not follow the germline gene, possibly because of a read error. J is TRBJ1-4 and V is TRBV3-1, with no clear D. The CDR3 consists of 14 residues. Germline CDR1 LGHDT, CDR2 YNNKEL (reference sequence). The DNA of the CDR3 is TGTGCCAGCAGCCCCCAGAGAGTTAATGAAGAACTGTTTTTT. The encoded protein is CASSPQRVNEELFF. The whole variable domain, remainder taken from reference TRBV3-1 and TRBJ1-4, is DTAVSQTPKYLVTQMGNDKSIKCEQNLGHDTMYWYKQDSKKFLKIMFSYNNKELIINETVPNRFSPKSPDKAHLNLHINSLELGDSAVYFCASSPQRVNEELFFGSGTQLSVL.

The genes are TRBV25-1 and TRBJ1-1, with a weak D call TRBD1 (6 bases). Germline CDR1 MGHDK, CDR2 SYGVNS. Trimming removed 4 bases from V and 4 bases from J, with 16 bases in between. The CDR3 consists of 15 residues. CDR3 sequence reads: CASSVRGPRVTEAFF. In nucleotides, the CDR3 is TGTGCCAGCAGTGTTCGGGGGCCGAGGGTCACTGAAGCTTTCTTT.

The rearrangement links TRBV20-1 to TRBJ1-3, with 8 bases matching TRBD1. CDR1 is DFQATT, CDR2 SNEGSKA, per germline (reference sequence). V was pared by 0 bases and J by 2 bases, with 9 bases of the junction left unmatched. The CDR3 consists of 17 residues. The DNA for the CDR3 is TGCAGTGCTAGAGACCCAACCGGACAGGGAACTGGAAACACCATATATTTT. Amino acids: CSARDPTGQGTGNTIYF.

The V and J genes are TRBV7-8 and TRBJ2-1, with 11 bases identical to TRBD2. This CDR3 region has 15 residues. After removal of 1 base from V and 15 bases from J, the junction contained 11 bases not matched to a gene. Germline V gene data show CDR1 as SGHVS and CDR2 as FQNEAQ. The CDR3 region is CASSLVETSGEVGFF. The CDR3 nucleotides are TGTGCCAGCAGCTTAGTCGAGACTAGCGGGGAGGTGGGGTTCTTC. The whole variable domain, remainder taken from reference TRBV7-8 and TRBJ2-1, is GAGVSQSPRYKVAKRGQDVALRCDPISGHVSLFWYQQALGQGPEFLTYFQNEAQLDKSGLPSDRFFAERPEGSVSTLKIQRTQQEDSAVYLCASSLVETSGEVGFFGPGTRLTVL.

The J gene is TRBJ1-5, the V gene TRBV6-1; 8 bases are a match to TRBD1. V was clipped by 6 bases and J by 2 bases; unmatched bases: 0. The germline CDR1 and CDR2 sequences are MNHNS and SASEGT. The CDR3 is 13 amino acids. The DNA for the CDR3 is TGTGCCAGCAGGACAGGGGGCAATCAGCCCCAGCATTTT. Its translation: CASRTGGNQPQHF.

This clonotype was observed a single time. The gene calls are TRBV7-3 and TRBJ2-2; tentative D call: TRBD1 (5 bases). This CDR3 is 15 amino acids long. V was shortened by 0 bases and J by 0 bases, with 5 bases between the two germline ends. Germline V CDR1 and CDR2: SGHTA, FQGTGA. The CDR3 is CASSLTGANTGELFF. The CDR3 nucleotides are TGTGCCAGCAGCTTAACAGGGGCGAACACCGGGGAGCTGTTTTTT.